This TCR beta chain was found in a study of blood T cell repertoires in COVID-19. Study-wide background: Collection of acute and convalescent COVID-19 samples took place in the United States, Italy and Spain. T cells, B-cell-depleted T cells, or PBMCs supplied cDNA or gDNA.

CDR1 is KGHDR, CDR2 SFDVKD, per germline. Deletions cut 5 bases from V and 5 bases from J, with 12 bases between. This CDR3 has 14 amino acids. Original data processing: Amplification of reference gene primers was used by the study to estimate nucleated cell counts. The repertoire was sequenced with immunoSEQ multiplex PCR; TCRdb's copy has only in-frame clones and lacks some. That table supplies the V and J calls and clone size; D and trimming were determined from the DNA. The sample shows tens of thousands of clones, more than 80% of them seen only once. This sequence was found in a human donor with active COVID-19. The donor label of this sample is uncertain. The sequenced sample was peripheral blood. This sequence joins TRBV24-1 and TRBJ2-1, with D tentatively TRBD2 (7 bases). Here the CDR3 DNA reads TGTGCCACCAGTGGTGGGGGGGCCAACAATGAGCAGTTCTTC. Translation: CATSGGGANNEQFF.